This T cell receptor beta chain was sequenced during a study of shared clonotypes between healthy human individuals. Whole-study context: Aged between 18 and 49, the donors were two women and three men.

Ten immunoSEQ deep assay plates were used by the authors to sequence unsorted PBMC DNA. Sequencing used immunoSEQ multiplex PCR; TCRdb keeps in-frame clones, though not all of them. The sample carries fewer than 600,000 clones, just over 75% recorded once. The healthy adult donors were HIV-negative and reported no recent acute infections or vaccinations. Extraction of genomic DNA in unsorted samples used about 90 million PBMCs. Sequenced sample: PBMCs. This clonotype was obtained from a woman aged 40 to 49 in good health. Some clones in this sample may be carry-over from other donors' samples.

The CDR3 reads CASRLAGENEQFF. For the CDR3, the DNA is TGTGCCAGCAGACTAGCGGGAGAAAATGAGCAGTTCTTC. The chain recombines TRBV6-5 with TRBJ2-1; 11 bases are a match to TRBD2. V shed 6 bases, J shed 7 bases, and the junction held 2 bases outside the gene matches. This CDR3 has 13 residues. Germline lookup yields CDR1 MNHEY and CDR2 SVGAGI.